This T cell receptor (beta chain) was recorded in a study of T cell changes during pregnancy in multiple sclerosis. Measured with immunoSEQ multiplex PCR; TCRdb has only the in-frame clones, and not every one. The sample comprises 75,000 to 95,000 clones, around 94% of which are singletons, and roughly 0.14% rests with the top ten. Germline V gene sequence: CDR1 LNHNV, CDR2 YYDKDF (reference sequence). Trimming removed 2 bases from V and 8 bases from J, with 12 bases in between. CDR3 length: 13 amino acids. Specimen: CD4+ T cells from peripheral blood mononuclear cells, collected after pregnancy. The chain has TRBV15 and TRBJ1-2; D gene unclear. This clonotype originated in a female donor with multiple sclerosis, enrolled in a pregnancy study. DNA of the CDR3: TGTGCCACCAGCAGACCCGACACAACGGGCTACACCTTC. As protein: CATSRPDTTGYTF.